These T cell receptor beta chains were read from a single sample in a study of blood T cell repertoires in COVID-19. Some clones are missing from TCRdb's copy, which holds only in-frame ones; the method was immunoSEQ multiplex PCR. The sample lists about 250,000 clones, roughly 85% seen once, with about 3.9% in the top ten. The sample comprised PBMCs or T cells enriched from blood (not recorded which). The receptors stem from a woman aged 35 to 49 who had been exposed to COVID-19. The CDR3 runs from the conserved cysteine through the conserved F or W. The order of the fields is clone size, V gene, D gene, J gene, CDR3 DNA, CDR3 protein. D genes are given only for firm matches. Clone size is shown for a subset of rows, as once, few, many or a class of expanded clone.

>-|TRBV30|-|TRBJ1-1
TGTGCCTGGGGCCCTTACTTAATGAACACTGAAGCTTTCTTT
CAWGPYLMNTEAFF
>-|TRBV18|-|TRBJ2-7
TGTGCCAGCTCACCAGCGGTCGGAACACTTAGCTCCTACGAGCAGTACTTC
CASSPAVGTLSSYEQYF
>-|TRBV5-1|-|TRBJ2-3
TGCGCCAGCAGCTTGGCAACAGATACGCAGTATTTT
CASSLATDTQYF
>-|TRBV6-1|TRBD2|TRBJ2-3
TGTGCCAGCAGTGCTATGGGGACTAGCGGCACAGATACGCAGTATTTT
CASSAMGTSGTDTQYF
>-|TRBV2|-|TRBJ2-1
TGTGCCAGCAGTGAAAGGAGGGCCAATCCAATACAATCCAATGAGCAGTTCTTC
CASSERRANPIQSNEQFF
>-|TRBV29-1|TRBD1|TRBJ1-1
TGCAGCGTCCGACCGGGACAGGGTAAAGCTGAAGCTTTCTTT
CSVRPGQGKAEAFF
>-|TRBV5-4|-|TRBJ1-1
TGTGCCAGCAGCTTGGACTCCTCCGGCGGGGCTTTCTTT
CASSLDSSGGAFF
>-|TRBV29-1|TRBD2|TRBJ2-2
TGCAGCGTTAGACTAGCGGGGGGGCCGAGCACCGGGGAGCTGTTTTTT
CSVRLAGGPSTGELFF
>-|TRBV18|-|TRBJ1-1
TGTGCCAGCTCACCGCGGACAGCCGAGAACACTGAAGCTTTCTTT
CASSPRTAENTEAFF
>-|TRBV13|TRBD1|TRBJ2-7
TGTGCCAGCAGCAGACAGGGGGCTTACGAGCAGTACTTC
CASSRQGAYEQYF
>-|TRBV3-1/TRBV3-2|-|TRBJ1-2
TGTGCCAGCAGCCAAGGTACTGGGGCGGGCTACACCTTC
CASSQGTGAGYTF
>-|TRBV5-1|TRBD1|TRBJ2-7
TGCGCCAGCAGCTTGGACGGGCAGGGGGCGTCCTACGAGCAGTACTTC
CASSLDGQGASYEQYF
>-|TRBV5-6|-|TRBJ1-2
TGTGCCAGCAGCTTGGCAGCTAACTATGGCTACACCTTC
CASSLAANYGYTF
>-|TRBV7-6|TRBD1|TRBJ1-2
TGTGCCAGCAGCTTAGACAGGGGTCCTAACTATGGCTACACCTTC
CASSLDRGPNYGYTF
>-|TRBV28|-|TRBJ1-1
TGTGCCAGCAGTCAAAGACAGGCTGAAGCTTTCTTT
CASSQRQAEAFF
>many|TRBV18|-|TRBJ1-6
TGTGCCAGCTCACCTTTCCGAGAGGTGGACTATAATTCACCCCTCCACTTT
CASSPFREVDYNSPLHF